This TCR beta chain was sequenced for a study of cytomegalovirus exposure and HLA in healthy donors. PCR involved 60 Vbeta and 13 Jbeta primers. Libraries were prepared by immunoSEQ multiplex PCR; TCRdb keeps only in-frame clonotypes and omits some of them. The table has some 130,000 clones, around 80% seen once. The sequencing input was PBMCs. The sequence was collected from a female donor in good health and CMV-seropositive.

CDR3 sequence: CASSWGGDEQFF. The DNA of the CDR3 is TGCGCCAGCAGCTGGGGGGGGGATGAGCAGTTCTTC. The chain combines TRBV5-1 with TRBJ2-1, with 7 bases identical to TRBD2. V lost 3 bases to trimming and J lost 8 bases; unmatched junction nucleotides: 2. The CDR3 consists of 12 residues. Germline loops: CDR1 SGHRS, CDR2 YFSETQ.